Presented here are 26 T cell receptor beta chains from one specimen sequenced in a study of human T cells and chemical hapten exposure. A single record per CDR3 protein comes from TCRdb applying MiXCR to the RACE reads. Of some 380,000 distinct CDR3 sequences listed, around 5% were seen once; the top ten hold 2% to 2.5%. The time point here: patch test 1, 2 weeks after DPC sensitization. Specified treatment: therapeutic diphenylcyclopropenone sensitization with weekly scalp DPC. Sequenced here: whole blood, sampled in connection with sensitization to the hapten diphenylcyclopropenone (DPC). The origin of the receptors is a woman aged 45-60 years with alopecia areata. Some clones in this sample may be carry-over from other donors' samples.

This clonotype was seen only a few times. The chain employs TRBV30 and TRBJ1-5; a weak D match, TRBD1 (6 bases). CDR1 is GTSNPN and CDR2 is SVGIG in the germline V gene (reference sequence). The length of the CDR3 is 13 residues. Trimming took off 4 bases at V and 11 bases at J, with 18 bases between the two ends. The chain's CDR3 is CAWNDSPRGAQHF. CDR3 nucleotide sequence: TGTGCCTGGAACGACAGTCCAAGGGGGGCCCAGCATTTT.

This clonotype was counted many times. V gene TRBV29-1 combines with J gene TRBJ2-3; no reliable D call. The germline V and J ends were trimmed by 4 bases and 6 bases, with 17 bases remaining between them. The CDR3 loop spans 14 amino acids. CDR1 and CDR2 from the germline V gene are SQVTM and ANQGSEA. The CDR3 sequence is CSVGVNIVSDTQYF. DNA for the CDR3: TGCAGCGTTGGGGTGAACATCGTATCCGATACGCAGTATTTT.

The table lists this clonotype with many counts. The V gene is TRBV12-3 or TRBV12-4, the J gene TRBJ2-4, with TRBD2 matching over 8 bases. V dropped 3 bases and J dropped 7; count of bases not matched to a gene: 5. CDR3 size: 14 residues. The CDR3 DNA sequence: TGTGCCAGCAGTTTTGCGGGAGGCCAGAACATTCAGTACTTC. It codes for CASSFAGGQNIQYF.

J is TRBJ2-3 and V is TRBV27; D might be TRBD1 (6 bases). The CDR3 covers 17 residues. The germline V and J ends were trimmed by 0 bases and 3 bases, with 16 bases remaining between them. From germline, CDR1 is MNHEY and CDR2 SMNVEV (reference sequence). The CDR3 protein is CASSLSGARGFTDTQYF. The CDR3 region has the DNA TGTGCCAGCAGTTTATCGGGGGCGCGTGGATTTACAGATACGCAGTATTTT.

This clonotype was recorded many times. V gene TRBV3-1 combines with J gene TRBJ2-5; D might be TRBD1 (5 bases). The CDR3 extends over 15 amino acids. The germline V gene has CDR1 LGHDT and CDR2 YNNKEL (reference sequence). V lost 5 bases and J 1 base, leaving 14 bases between the germline ends. CDR3 DNA sequence: TGTGCCAGCAGCTTGCGACAGACTTTCCAAGAGACCCAGTACTTC. Amino acids: CASSLRQTFQETQYF.

This clonotype was found many times. The chain joins TRBV7-9 to TRBJ2-3; D may be TRBD1 (6 bases). Trimming stripped 1 base from V and 14 bases from J, with 10 bases between. Germline CDR1 SEHNR, CDR2 FQNEAQ (reference sequence). The CDR3 extends over 11 amino acids. CDR3 in DNA: TGTGCCAGCAGCTTAGAACAGGGCCTGTATTTT. The encoded protein is CASSLEQGLYF.

This clonotype has ten or more counts. This chain connects TRBV4-2 to TRBJ2-7, with 8 bases fitting TRBD2. The germline V gene has CDR1 LGHNA and CDR2 YNFKEQ. The CDR3 extends over 15 amino acids. V trimming: 4 bases; J trimming: 3 bases; junction bases outside the gene matches: 8. The CDR3 reads CASSPGLSGSYEQYF. The CDR3 DNA reads as TGTGCCAGCAGCCCCGGACTAAGCGGGAGCTACGAGCAGTACTTC.

The chain combines TRBV6-2 or TRBV6-3 with TRBJ1-1, with 9 bases identical to TRBD1. Trimming at V came to 2 bases and at J to 7 bases, leaving 11 bases not matched to a gene. This CDR3 has 16 amino acids. Germline V CDR1 and CDR2: MNHEY, SVGEGT. The CDR3 nucleotides are TGTGCCAGCAGTTACGCTACAGGGGGCTACGGTATTGAAGCTTTCTTT. Its translation: CASSYATGGYGIEAFF.

This clonotype was counted once. The chain recombines TRBV6-6 with TRBJ2-3; 7 bases line up with TRBD2. Trimming at V came to 4 bases and at J to 5 bases, leaving 6 bases not matched to a gene. This CDR3 spans 14 amino acids. The germline V gene has CDR1 MNHNY and CDR2 SVGAGI (reference sequence). DNA for the CDR3: TGTGCCAGCAGTTCCGCGGGAGAGGGAGATACGCAGTATTTT. Protein product: CASSSAGEGDTQYF.

About this clonotype: This could be a read error, since a much larger clone is one nucleotide away. The chain uses TRBV9 and TRBJ1-6, with D unclear. Germline loops: CDR1 SGDLS, CDR2 YYNGEE. The CDR3 totals 13 residues. The V gene lost 4 bases and the J gene lost 11 bases, with 13 bases spanning the gap. The DNA for the CDR3 is TGTGCCAGCAGCCCCCACTTCGATACACCCCTCCACTTT. Residues: CASSPHFDTPLHF.

This clonotype occurred many times. In nucleotides, the CDR3 is TGCAGCGTGACAGTATTGGGAAGCACAGATACGCAGTATTTT. It codes for CSVTVLGSTDTQYF. The chain employs TRBV29-1 and TRBJ2-3, with D tentatively TRBD1 (5 bases). The length of the CDR3 is 14 residues. Trimming removed 6 bases at V and 0 bases at J, with 13 bases between. Germline values: CDR1 SQVTM, CDR2 ANQGSEA.

This clonotype was counted ten times or more. CDR3 residues: CAIRQGYEQYF. The CDR3 DNA reads as TGTGCCATCAGACAGGGCTACGAGCAGTACTTC. The chain recombines TRBV10-3 with TRBJ2-7, with a weak D call TRBD1 (6 bases). Germline assignment: CDR1 ENHRY and CDR2 SYGVKD. This CDR3 contains 11 residues. Between the trimmed V and J ends, which lost 6 bases and 3 bases, there was a span of 6 bases.

This clonotype was detected ten times or more. The rearrangement uses TRBV12-5 and TRBJ2-1; D uncertain. The length of the CDR3 is 13 residues. Germline-derived CDR1 and CDR2 are LGHNT and FRNRAP. Trimming cost V 3 bases and J 0 bases, with 3 bases left between them. The CDR3: CASGLSSYNEQFF. CDR3 in DNA: TGTGCTAGTGGTTTAAGCTCCTACAATGAGCAGTTCTTC.

The chain employs TRBV6-2 or TRBV6-3 and TRBJ1-1, with D tentatively TRBD1 (5 bases). The CDR3 extends over 13 amino acids. Germline-derived CDR1 and CDR2 are MNHEY and SVGEGT. V lost 8 bases, J lost 4 bases, and 14 bases lay in between. This CDR3 is CASSAREATEAFF. The CDR3 DNA follows: TGTGCCAGCTCAGCCAGGGAGGCCACTGAAGCTTTCTTT.

This clonotype was counted only a few times. V usage is TRBV12-3 or TRBV12-4 and J usage is TRBJ2-7; D is unresolved. This CDR3 has 17 amino acids. The V and J ends lost 0 bases and 1 base respectively, with 16 bases between them. Here the CDR3 reads CASSLASTTPRSYEQYF. CDR3 sequence (DNA): TGTGCCAGCAGTTTAGCGAGTACTACCCCTCGATCCTACGAGCAGTACTTC.

This clonotype came up many times. The chain carries TRBV18 and TRBJ2-7, with D tentatively TRBD2 (6 bases). With 6 bases removed from V and 3 bases from J, the gap between germline ends came to 18 bases. This CDR3 has 15 amino acids. CDR1 and CDR2 from the germline V gene are KGHSH and LQKENI. CDR3 sequence reads: CASSSSGEVNYEQYF. The CDR3 DNA reads TGTGCCAGCTCTAGTTCGGGGGAGGTCAACTACGAGCAGTACTTC. The full variable domain, completed using reference TRBV18 and TRBJ2-7, is NAGVMQNPRHLVRRRGQEARLRCSPMKGHSHVYWYRQLPEEGLKFMVYLQKENIIDESGMPKERFSAEFPKEGPSILRIQQVVRGDSAAYFCASSSSGEVNYEQYFGPGTRLTVT.

The table lists this clonotype with many counts. The gene calls are TRBV20-1 and TRBJ1-6; D not resolved. CDR3 length equals 15 residues. Germline V gives CDR1 DFQATT, CDR2 SNEGSKA (reference sequence). The germline V and J ends were trimmed by 4 bases and 0 bases, with 10 bases remaining between them. The DNA for the CDR3 is TGCAGTGCTATAACCCCTAGCTCCTATAATTCACCCCTCCACTTT. Its translation is CSAITPSSYNSPLHF.

This clonotype was seen repeatedly, ten times or more. The chain employs TRBV10-3 and TRBJ2-3, with D unclear. CDR1 ENHRY and CDR2 SYGVKD come from the germline V gene. This CDR3 has 12 amino acids. V was pared by 2 bases and J by 4 bases, with 4 bases between. The CDR3 coding sequence is TGTGCCATCAGTGAGGGACCAGATACGCAGTATTTT. It specifies CAISEGPDTQYF.

This clonotype showed up just a few times. The chain couples TRBV2 to TRBJ1-2; 10 bases are shared with TRBD1. Trimming took 8 bases from V and 4 from J; bases not matched to a gene: 7. This CDR3 region has 14 residues. Germline V gives CDR1 SNHLY, CDR2 FYNNEI. Written as DNA, the CDR3 is TGTGCCAGCGGGGACAGGGGTGAGAGCTATGGCTACACCTTC. Protein product: CASGDRGESYGYTF.

This clonotype was detected many times. J is TRBJ2-5 and V is TRBV6-6; 9 bases align to TRBD1. The V segment lost 6 bases and the J segment 5 bases; nucleotides outside the gene matches: 7. Looked up from germline, CDR1 is MNHNY and CDR2 is SVGAGI (reference sequence). CDR3 length: 14 residues. CDR3 sequence reads: CASSPGQGWETQYF. Here the CDR3 DNA reads TGTGCCAGCAGCCCCGGACAGGGGTGGGAGACCCAGTACTTC.

There are many counts of this clonotype. V usage is TRBV6-6 and J usage is TRBJ2-1; 8 nucleotides match TRBD2. CDR1 and CDR2 (germline): MNHNY, SVGAGI (reference sequence). Trimming took 8 bases from V and 9 from J; bases not matched to a gene: 6. This CDR3 contains 12 residues. The CDR3 DNA sequence: TGTGCCAGCCTAACGGGGGGGCGTGAGCAGTTCTTC. It translates to CASLTGGREQFF.

Ten or more counts support this clonotype. The V and J genes are TRBV29-1 and TRBJ1-3; D remains unclear. The CDR3 has 14 residues. V was shortened by 6 bases and J by 2 bases, with 14 bases between the two germline ends. Germline CDR1 and CDR2: SQVTM and ANQGSEA. Here the CDR3 reads CSVGSAAPGNTIYF. The CDR3 DNA is TGCAGCGTGGGGAGTGCAGCCCCTGGAAACACCATATATTTT.

This clonotype was observed a few times. The J gene is TRBJ2-7, the V gene TRBV5-6; D is perhaps TRBD2 (6 bases). This CDR3 region has 17 residues. V lost 0 bases, J lost 2 bases, and 18 bases lay in between. Germline V gene sequence: CDR1 SGHDT, CDR2 YYEEEE. This chain's CDR3 is CASSLVGLRAGTYEQYF. In DNA, the CDR3 is TGTGCCAGCAGCTTGGTGGGGTTACGAGCGGGTACCTACGAGCAGTACTTC.

This clonotype occurred a few times. The CDR3 sequence is CASRYLLGYGYTF. The CDR3, as DNA: TGTGCCAGCAGATACCTCCTTGGGTATGGCTACACCTTC. This chain uses TRBV6-1 with TRBJ1-2; D call uncertain. Looked up from germline, CDR1 is MNHNS and CDR2 is SASEGT. The CDR3 is made up of 13 amino acids. The V gene lost 6 bases and the J gene lost 5 bases, with 13 bases spanning the gap.

This chain links TRBV18 with TRBJ1-6; 7 nucleotides agree with TRBD1. The CDR3 runs 14 residues. Per the germline V gene, CDR1 is KGHSH and CDR2 is LQKENI. V trimming: 3 bases; J trimming: 7 bases; junction bases outside the gene matches: 3. Here the CDR3 reads CASSPQQGNSPLHF. In DNA, the CDR3 is TGTGCCAGCTCACCTCAACAGGGGAATTCACCCCTCCACTTT.

This clonotype was detected many times. The gene calls are TRBV12-3 or TRBV12-4 and TRBJ1-3; D ambiguous. Trimming took off 3 bases at V and 2 bases at J, with 11 bases between the two ends. This CDR3 region has 15 residues. For the CDR3, the DNA is TGTGCCAGCAGTTTTGGCACGTTTACTGGAAACACCATATATTTT. This encodes CASSFGTFTGNTIYF.